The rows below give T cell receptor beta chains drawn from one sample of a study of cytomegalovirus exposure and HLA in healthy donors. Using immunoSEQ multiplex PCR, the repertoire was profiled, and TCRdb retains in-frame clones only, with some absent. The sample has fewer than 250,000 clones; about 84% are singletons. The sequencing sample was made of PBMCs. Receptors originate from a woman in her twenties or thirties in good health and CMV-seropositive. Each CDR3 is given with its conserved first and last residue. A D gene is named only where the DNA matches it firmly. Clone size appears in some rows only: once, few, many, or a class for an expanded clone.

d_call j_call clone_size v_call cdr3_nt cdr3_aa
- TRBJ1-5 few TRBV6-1 TGTGCCGCCCAAGACGGGTATAGCAATCAGCCCCAGCATTTT CAAQDGYSNQPQHF
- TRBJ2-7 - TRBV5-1 TGCGCCAGCAGCTTGGACCTAAATCGGGGGGAGCAGTACTTC CASSLDLNRGEQYF
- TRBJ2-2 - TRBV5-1 TGCGCCAGCAGTAACGGGTTGCCCGGGGAGCTGTTTTTT CASSNGLPGELFF
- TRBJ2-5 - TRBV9 TGTGCCAGCAGCGTTGGGAGGATTGGGGAGACCCAGTACTTC CASSVGRIGETQYF
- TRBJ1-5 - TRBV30 TGTGCCTGGGGGGGGATGGGCGACAATCAGCCCCAGCATTTT CAWGGMGDNQPQHF
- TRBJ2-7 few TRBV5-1 TGCGCCAGCGCTGACAGAGGTAGAACCTACGAGCAGTACTTC CASADRGRTYEQYF
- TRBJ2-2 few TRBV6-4 TGTGCCAGCAGTCTCAGTCCTGACACCGGGGAGCTGTTTTTT CASSLSPDTGELFF
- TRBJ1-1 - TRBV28 TGTGCCAGCAGTTTAAGTTCCAGGGAAGACACTGAAGCTTTCTTT CASSLSSREDTEAFF
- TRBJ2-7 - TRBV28 TGTGCCAGCAGTTTCGGAGGGGCTGGGTACGAGCAGTACTTC CASSFGGAGYEQYF
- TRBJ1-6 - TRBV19 TGTGCCAGTAGTATGGGCTCACCCCTCCACTTT CASSMGSPLHF
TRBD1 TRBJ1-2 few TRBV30 TGTGCCTGGGGGGACAGGGTGAACTATGGCTACACCTTC CAWGDRVNYGYTF
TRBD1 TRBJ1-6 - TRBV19 TGTGCCAGTACCCTGGGGACAGGGATTTTTGGGCTACCCCTCCACTTT CASTLGTGIFGLPLHF
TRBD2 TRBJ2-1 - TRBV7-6 TGTGCCAGCAGCTTAGTACTAGCGGGGATGGGCTACAATGAGCAGTTCTTC CASSLVLAGMGYNEQFF
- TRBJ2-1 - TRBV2 TGTGCCAGCAGTGATTCCGGCGGGACAGCCACGGTCCACAATGAGCAGTTCTTC CASSDSGGTATVHNEQFF
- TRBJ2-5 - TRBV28 TGTGCCAGCAGTTCAGGATTCCAAGAGACCCAGTACTTC CASSSGFQETQYF
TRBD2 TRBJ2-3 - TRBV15 TGTGCCACCAGCAGACTAGCGGGGGGGCCAGATACGCAGTATTTT CATSRLAGGPDTQYF
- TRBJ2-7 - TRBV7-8 TGTGCCAGCAGCTTAGCGCTAAGGCGGGACGCGTGCTTC CASSLALRRDACF
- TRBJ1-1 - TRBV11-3 TGTGCCAGCAGCTTGGACACGACAGAAGCTTTCTTT CASSLDTTEAFF
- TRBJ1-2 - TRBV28 TGTGCCAGCACTCGCTTAGCACGGAACTATGGCTACACCTTC CASTRLARNYGYTF
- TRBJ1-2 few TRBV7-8 TGTGCCAGCAGCCCCCCCGGGGGGGAGAGCTATGGCTACACCTTC CASSPPGGESYGYTF
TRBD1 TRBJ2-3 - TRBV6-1 TGTGCCAGCAGTGAAAATGCGGGGACAGGGGGAGGAGATACGCAGTATTTT CASSENAGTGGGDTQYF
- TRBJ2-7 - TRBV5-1 TGCGCCAGCAGCCCGGACTTAGGGCGGGAGCAGTACTTC CASSPDLGREQYF
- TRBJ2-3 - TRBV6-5 TGTGCCAGCAGGAGGCCGGGCACAGATACGCAGTATTTT CASRRPGTDTQYF
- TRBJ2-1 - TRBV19 TGTGCCAGTAGTATAGTAGGGGTCGCCTACAATGAGCAGTTCTTC CASSIVGVAYNEQFF
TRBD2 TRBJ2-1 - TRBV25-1 TGTGCCAGCAGTGATCACGGGAGGTCAGAAGAGCAGTTCTTC CASSDHGRSEEQFF
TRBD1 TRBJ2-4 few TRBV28 TGTGCCAGCAGTTCCCACGGACTCGGGACAGGGTTTGGGGGAGCCAGGGCCAAAAACATTCAGTACTTC CASSSHGLGTGFGGARAKNIQYF
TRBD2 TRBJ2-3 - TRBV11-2 TGTGCCAGCAGCTTCAACAGCGGGAGCGGAGATACGCAGTATTTT CASSFNSGSGDTQYF
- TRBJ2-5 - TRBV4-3 TGCGCCAGCAGCCAAGATAGAGAGACTCAAGAGACCCAGTACTTC CASSQDRETQETQYF
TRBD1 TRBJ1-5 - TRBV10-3 TGTGCCAGCGGACAGGGTAGCAATCAGCCCCAGCATTTT CASGQGSNQPQHF
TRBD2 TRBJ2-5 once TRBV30 TGTGCCTGGAGATCAGCGGGGGGGTTCCAAGAGACCCAGTACTTC CAWRSAGGFQETQYF
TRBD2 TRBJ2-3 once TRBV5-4 TGTGCCAGCAGCTCATCGACTAGCGGGGGAATAGATACGCAGTATTTT CASSSSTSGGIDTQYF
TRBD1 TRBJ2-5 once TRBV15 TGTGCCACCAGCAGGGACCTGACAGGGTTGGAGACCCAGTACTTC CATSRDLTGLETQYF
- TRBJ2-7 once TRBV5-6 TGTGCCAGCACCCACGGACAGCTCTCCTACGAGCAGTACTTC CASTHGQLSYEQYF
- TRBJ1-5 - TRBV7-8 TGTGCCAGCAGCTTAGGGGGGGTTAGCAATCAGCCCCAGCATTTT CASSLGGVSNQPQHF
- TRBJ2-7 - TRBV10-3 TGTGCCATCAGTGAGAGACAGTTCGCCGAGCAGTACTTC CAISERQFAEQYF
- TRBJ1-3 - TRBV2 TGTGCCAGCAGTTACGACGGAGACTCTGGAAACACCATATATTTT CASSYDGDSGNTIYF
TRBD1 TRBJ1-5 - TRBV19 TGTGCCAGTAGTACCTACCTCCTCCGGACAGGGACGTTGGGGGATCAGCCCCAGCATTTT CASSTYLLRTGTLGDQPQHF
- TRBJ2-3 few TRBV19 TGTGCCAGTAGTACTGGGGCGGTGGCTGGGGATACGCAGTATTTT CASSTGAVAGDTQYF
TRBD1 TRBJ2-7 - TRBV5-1 TGCGCCAGCACCGTGAGCCCCGGGACAGACTACGAGCAGTACTTC CASTVSPGTDYEQYF
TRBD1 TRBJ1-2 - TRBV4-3 TGCGCCAGCAGCCAAGATCGGCTTGCGACAGGGCACTACGGCTACACCTTC CASSQDRLATGHYGYTF
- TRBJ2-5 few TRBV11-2 TGTGCCAGCAGCCCTTACACAGGGCCAGAGACCCAGTACTTC CASSPYTGPETQYF
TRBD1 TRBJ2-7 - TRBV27 TGTGCCAGCAGCCTTTCAGACAGGGGATACGAGCAGTACTTC CASSLSDRGYEQYF
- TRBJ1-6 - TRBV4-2 TGTGCCAGCAGCCAAGATAGAGATTCACCCCTCCACTTT CASSQDRDSPLHF
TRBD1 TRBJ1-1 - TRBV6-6 TGTGCCAGCAGTTACGGGACAGTTGGCACTGAAGCTTTCTTT CASSYGTVGTEAFF
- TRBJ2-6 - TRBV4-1 TGCGCCAGCAGCCAAGATCGATGGGGGCCCGGGGCCAACGTCCTGACTTTC CASSQDRWGPGANVLTF
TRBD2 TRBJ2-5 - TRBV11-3 TGTGCCAGCAGCTTAGCGGCGGGAGCGGTGACCCAGTACTTC CASSLAAGAVTQYF